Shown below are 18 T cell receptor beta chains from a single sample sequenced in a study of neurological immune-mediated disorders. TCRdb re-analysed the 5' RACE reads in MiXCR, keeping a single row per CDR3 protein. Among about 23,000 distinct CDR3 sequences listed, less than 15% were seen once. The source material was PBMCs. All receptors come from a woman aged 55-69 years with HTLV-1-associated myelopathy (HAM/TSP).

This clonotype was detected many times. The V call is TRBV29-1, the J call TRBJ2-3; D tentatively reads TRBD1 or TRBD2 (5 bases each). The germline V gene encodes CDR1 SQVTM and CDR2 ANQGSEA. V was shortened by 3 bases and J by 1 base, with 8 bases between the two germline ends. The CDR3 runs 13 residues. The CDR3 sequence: CSVEQGGTDTQYF. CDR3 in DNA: TGCAGCGTTGAGCAGGGAGGCACAGATACGCAGTATTTT.

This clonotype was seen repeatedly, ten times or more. In DNA, the CDR3 is TGTGCCAGCAGCGTCCTGACAGGGGGCGTCCACAATGAGCAGTTCTTC. Translation: CASSVLTGGVHNEQFF. This rearrangement joins TRBV9 to TRBJ2-1, with 10 positions matching TRBD1. V gave up 2 bases and J gave up 5 bases; unmatched junction bases: 7. In germline, CDR1 is SGDLS, CDR2 YYNGEE. The CDR3 sequence is 16 residues long.

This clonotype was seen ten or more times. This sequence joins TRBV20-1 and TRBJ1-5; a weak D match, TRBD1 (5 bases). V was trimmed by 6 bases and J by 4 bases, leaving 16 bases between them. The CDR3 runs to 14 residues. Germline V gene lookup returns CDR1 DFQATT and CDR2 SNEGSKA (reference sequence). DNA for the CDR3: TGCAGTGCGGCCCTGACAGAACAGAATCAGCCCCAGCATTTT. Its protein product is CSAALTEQNQPQHF.

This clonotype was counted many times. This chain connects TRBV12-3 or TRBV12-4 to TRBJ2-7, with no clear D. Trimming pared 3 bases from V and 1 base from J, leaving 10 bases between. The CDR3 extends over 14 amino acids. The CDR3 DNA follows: TGTGCCAGCAGTTTTACGGGCGAATCCTACGAGCAGTACTTC. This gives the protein CASSFTGESYEQYF.

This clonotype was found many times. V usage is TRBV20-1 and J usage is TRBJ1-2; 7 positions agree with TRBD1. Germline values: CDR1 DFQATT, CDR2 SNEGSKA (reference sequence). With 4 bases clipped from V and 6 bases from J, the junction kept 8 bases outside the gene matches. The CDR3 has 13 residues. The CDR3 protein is CSAKTTGTHGYTF. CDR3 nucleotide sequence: TGCAGTGCTAAGACGACAGGGACCCATGGCTACACCTTC.

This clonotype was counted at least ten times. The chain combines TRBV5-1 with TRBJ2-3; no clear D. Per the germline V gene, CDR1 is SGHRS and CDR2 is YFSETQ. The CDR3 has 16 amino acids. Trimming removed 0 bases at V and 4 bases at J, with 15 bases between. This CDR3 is CASSLEGSKRADTQYF. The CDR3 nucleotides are TGCGCCAGCAGCTTGGAAGGGTCAAAGAGAGCAGATACGCAGTATTTT. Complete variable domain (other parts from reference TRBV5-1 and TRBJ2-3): KAGVTQTPRYLIKTRGQQVTLSCSPISGHRSVSWYQQTPGQGLQFLFEYFSETQRNKGNFPGRFSGRQFSNSRSEMNVSTLELGDSALYLCASSLEGSKRADTQYFGPGTRLTVL.

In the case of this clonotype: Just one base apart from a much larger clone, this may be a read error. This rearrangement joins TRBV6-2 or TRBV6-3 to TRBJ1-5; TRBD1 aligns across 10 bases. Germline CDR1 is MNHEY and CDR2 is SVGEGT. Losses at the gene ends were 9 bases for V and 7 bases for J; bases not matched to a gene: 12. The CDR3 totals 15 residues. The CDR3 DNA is TGTGCCAGAAGAATCGGGACAGGGGACGGCCAGCCCCAGCATTTT. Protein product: CARRIGTGDGQPQHF.

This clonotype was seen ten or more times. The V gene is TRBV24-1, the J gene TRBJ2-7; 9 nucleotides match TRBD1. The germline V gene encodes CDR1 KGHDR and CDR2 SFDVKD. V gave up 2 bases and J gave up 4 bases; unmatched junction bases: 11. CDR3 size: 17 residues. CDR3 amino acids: CATSDSNGTGPLYEQYF. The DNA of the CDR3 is TGTGCCACCAGTGATTCGAACGGGACAGGGCCTTTGTACGAGCAGTACTTC.

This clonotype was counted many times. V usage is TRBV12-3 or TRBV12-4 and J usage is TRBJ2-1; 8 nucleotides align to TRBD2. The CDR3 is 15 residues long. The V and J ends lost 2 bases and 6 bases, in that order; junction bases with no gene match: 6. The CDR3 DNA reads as TGTGCCAGCAGTTTAAGGGTTAGCGGGGTCAATGAGCAGTTCTTC. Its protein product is CASSLRVSGVNEQFF.

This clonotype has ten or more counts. The CDR3 nucleotides are TGTGCCACCAGCCCCAGGGGGCTTGCGGCCAACGTCCTGACTTTC. Amino acid sequence: CATSPRGLAANVLTF. The V call is TRBV24-1, the J call TRBJ2-6, with 8 positions matching TRBD1. The germline V gene has CDR1 KGHDR and CDR2 SFDVKD. J gave up 6 bases and V 7 bases, and 7 bases lay outside the gene matches. The CDR3 has 15 amino acids.

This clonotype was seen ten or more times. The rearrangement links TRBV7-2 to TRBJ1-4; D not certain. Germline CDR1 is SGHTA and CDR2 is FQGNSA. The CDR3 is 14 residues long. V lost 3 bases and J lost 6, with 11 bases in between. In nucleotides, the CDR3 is TGTGCCAGCAGCTTGGGAGTCTTAGATGAAAAACTGTTTTTT. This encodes CASSLGVLDEKLFF.

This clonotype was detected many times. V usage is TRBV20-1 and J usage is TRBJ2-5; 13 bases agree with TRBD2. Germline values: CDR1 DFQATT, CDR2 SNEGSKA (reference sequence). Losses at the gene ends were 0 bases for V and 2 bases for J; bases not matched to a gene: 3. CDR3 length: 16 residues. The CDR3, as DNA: TGCAGTGCTAGAGACTCGACTAGCGGGAGGCAAGAGACCCAGTACTTC. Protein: CSARDSTSGRQETQYF.

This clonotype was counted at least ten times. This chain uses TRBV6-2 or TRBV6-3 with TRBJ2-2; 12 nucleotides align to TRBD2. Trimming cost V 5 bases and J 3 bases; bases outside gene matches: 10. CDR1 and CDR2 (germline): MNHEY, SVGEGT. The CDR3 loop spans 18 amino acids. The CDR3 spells CASSKFIRTSGDTGELFF. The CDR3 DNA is TGTGCCAGCAGTAAATTTATCCGGACTAGCGGGGACACCGGGGAGCTGTTTTTT.

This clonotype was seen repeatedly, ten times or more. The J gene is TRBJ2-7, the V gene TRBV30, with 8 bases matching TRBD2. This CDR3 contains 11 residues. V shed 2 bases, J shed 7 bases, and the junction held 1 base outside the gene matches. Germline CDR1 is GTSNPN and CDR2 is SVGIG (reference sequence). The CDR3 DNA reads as TGTGCCTGGAGTTCGGGGGGGGAGCAGTACTTC. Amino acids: CAWSSGGEQYF.

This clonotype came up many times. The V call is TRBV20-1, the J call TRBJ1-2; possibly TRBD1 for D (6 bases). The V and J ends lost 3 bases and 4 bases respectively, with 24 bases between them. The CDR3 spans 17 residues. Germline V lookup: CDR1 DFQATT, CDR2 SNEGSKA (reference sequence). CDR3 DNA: TGCAGTGCTAGTCCTTCTAACACAGGGAGAGGTAGCTATGGCTACACCTTC. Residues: CSASPSNTGRGSYGYTF.

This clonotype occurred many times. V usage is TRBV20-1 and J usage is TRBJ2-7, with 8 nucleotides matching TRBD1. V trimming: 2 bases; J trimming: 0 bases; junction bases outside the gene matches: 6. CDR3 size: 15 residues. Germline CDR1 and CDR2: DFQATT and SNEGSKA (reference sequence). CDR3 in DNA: TGCAGTGCTAGACACCCCGGGACAGGCTCCTACGAGCAGTACTTC. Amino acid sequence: CSARHPGTGSYEQYF.

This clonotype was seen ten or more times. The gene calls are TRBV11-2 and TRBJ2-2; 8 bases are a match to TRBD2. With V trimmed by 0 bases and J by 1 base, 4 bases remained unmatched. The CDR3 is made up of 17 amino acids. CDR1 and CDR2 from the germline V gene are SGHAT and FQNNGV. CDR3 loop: CASSLDRAGGNTGELFF. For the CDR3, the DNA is TGTGCCAGCAGCTTAGACCGCGCGGGAGGGAACACCGGGGAGCTGTTTTTT.

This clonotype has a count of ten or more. The CDR3, as DNA: TGTGCCAGCAGTGAAAGCGAAGTTTACACTGAAGCTTTCTTT. Translating gives CASSESEVYTEAFF. This chain links TRBV2 with TRBJ1-1; D not certain. CDR3 length equals 14 residues. V was pared by 2 bases and J by 3 bases, with 10 bases between. The V gene's germline CDR1 is SNHLY and CDR2 FYNNEI.